One and the same sample provided the 12 T cell receptor beta chains below, sequenced in a study of CD8 T cells in Susac syndrome. Roughly 0.45 to 1 ug RNA was reverse transcribed with random hexamers. TCRdb fed the immunoSEQ multiplex PCR reads into MiXCR, producing one record per CDR3 protein. Among around 300,000 distinct CDR3 sequences listed, around 89% were seen once. The sequenced material came from CD8+ T cells from PBMCs. The receptors here all came from a human donor with multiple sclerosis.

The rearrangement joins TRBV28 to TRBJ1-2; D may be TRBD1 (6 bases). The CDR3 has 13 residues. The germline V gene encodes CDR1 MDHEN and CDR2 SYDVKM. Deletions cut 6 bases from V and 5 bases from J, with 13 bases between. In nucleotides, the CDR3 is TGTGCCAGCAGCCCACAGGGAGGGTATGGCTACACCTTC. Amino acid sequence: CASSPQGGYGYTF.

V is TRBV13 and J is TRBJ1-4; D is undetermined. V lost 5 bases, J lost 0 bases, and 10 bases lay in between. Germline V lookup: CDR1 PRHDT, CDR2 FYEKMQ (reference sequence). The CDR3 runs 15 residues. Here the CDR3 DNA reads TGTGCCAGCAGCATGAGGGCTTCAACTAATGAAAAACTGTTTTTT. Protein product: CASSMRASTNEKLFF.

V is TRBV4-1 and J is TRBJ2-7; 8 nucleotides agree with TRBD1. The V segment lost 3 bases and the J segment 4 bases; nucleotides outside the gene matches: 8. The CDR3 extends over 15 amino acids. CDR1 is MGHRA and CDR2 is YSYEKL in the germline V gene. In DNA form, the CDR3 reads TGCGCCAGCAGCCAGGCCGGGACAGGCCTATACGAGCAGTACTTC. Protein product: CASSQAGTGLYEQYF.

The CDR3 DNA follows: TGTGCCAGCAGCCCAGATGGAGAGGATGAGCAGTTCTTC. Its protein product is CASSPDGEDEQFF. The V gene is TRBV14, the J gene TRBJ2-1; no firm D call. CDR3 size: 13 residues. V lost 4 bases, J lost 8 bases, and 12 bases lay in between. Germline CDR1 is SGHDN and CDR2 is FVKESK.

This rearrangement joins TRBV27 to TRBJ2-7; 8 bases fit TRBD1. This CDR3 region has 14 residues. V was pared by 5 bases and J by 5 bases, with 8 bases of the junction left unmatched. Germline CDR1 and CDR2: MNHEY and SMNVEV (reference sequence). CDR3 DNA: TGTGCCAGCAGTCCCAGGGGGCGCGGCCACGAGCAGTACTTC. Its translation: CASSPRGRGHEQYF.

The chain carries TRBV6-4 and TRBJ2-6; D ambiguous. V lost 8 bases to trimming and J lost 0 bases, with 14 bases between them. There are 16 residues in the CDR3. In germline, CDR1 is MRHNA, CDR2 SNTAGT. CDR3 residues: CASSRTANSGANVLTF. CDR3 nucleotide sequence: TGTGCCAGCTCCCGGACGGCAAACTCTGGGGCCAACGTCCTGACTTTC.

This CDR3 reads CASSPALGGTDTQYF. DNA of the CDR3: TGTGCCAGCAGTCCCGCCCTCGGTGGGACAGATACGCAGTATTTT. The chain links TRBV27 to TRBJ2-3; D ambiguous. Trimming removed 5 bases at V and 3 bases at J, with 15 bases between. Germline CDR1 MNHEY, CDR2 SMNVEV (reference sequence). The CDR3 runs to 15 residues.

V is TRBV29-1 and J is TRBJ2-7; D is unresolved. Germline values: CDR1 SQVTM, CDR2 ANQGSEA. This CDR3 spans 13 amino acids. Trimming took 1 base from V and 0 from J, leaving 7 bases between them. CDR3 in DNA: TGCAGCGTTGAAGCAGAGAGCTCCTACGAGCAGTACTTC. It translates to CSVEAESSYEQYF.

The V call is TRBV28, the J call TRBJ1-2, with D possibly TRBD1 on 5 matching bases. Germline CDR1 is MDHEN and CDR2 is SYDVKM. V lost 5 bases and J lost 4, with 17 bases in between. The CDR3 runs 15 residues. The CDR3 loop reads CASSPRDGWIYGYTF. The CDR3 coding sequence is TGTGCCAGCAGTCCCCGGGACGGATGGATCTATGGCTACACCTTC.

The chain recombines TRBV6-5 with TRBJ2-1, with 8 nucleotides matching TRBD1. The V segment lost 4 bases and the J segment 5 bases; nucleotides outside the gene matches: 7. This CDR3 is built from 15 residues. Germline CDR1 MNHEY, CDR2 SVGAGI. CDR3 bases: TGTGCCAGCAGTTCCTGGACAGGGACCAACAATGAGCAGTTCTTC. Translating gives CASSSWTGTNNEQFF.

The chain links TRBV20-1 to TRBJ1-2; 11 bases map to TRBD1. The CDR3 is 15 residues long. Trimming cost V 0 bases and J 6 bases; bases outside gene matches: 6. From germline, CDR1 is DFQATT and CDR2 SNEGSKA (reference sequence). The CDR3 nucleotides are TGCAGTGCTAGAGAACCCCGGACAGGGGGCAATGGCTACACCTTC. Translated, it gives CSAREPRTGGNGYTF.

This clonotype was detected only a few times. The J gene is TRBJ1-5, the V gene TRBV6-1, with 7 bases identical to TRBD1. The V and J ends lost 2 bases and 4 bases, in that order; junction bases with no gene match: 5. This CDR3 is built from 15 residues. The germline V gene has CDR1 MNHNS and CDR2 SASEGT. The CDR3 nucleotides read TGTGCCAGCAGTGAACCCCGGGACAGTAATCAGCCCCAGCATTTT. Protein: CASSEPRDSNQPQHF.